This TCR beta chain was captured by sequencing in a study of post-analysis software for immune sequencing data. This clonotype showed up just a few times. Its specificity is unknown. The CDR3 length is 14 residues. CDR1 is SGHRS and CDR2 is YFSETQ in the germline V gene. Trimming took 4 bases from V and 4 from J; bases not matched to a gene: 7. Points from the study as a whole: TRBV segments more frequent in patients than in controls numbered several and included TRBV5-6, TRBV5-1 and TRBV20-1.

Prepared libraries of TCR beta cDNA carried unique molecular identifiers. TCRdb reprocessed the PCR reads with MiXCR, giving one entry per CDR3 protein. The data contain roughly 570,000 distinct CDR3 sequences, 34% of them singletons. The sequenced material came from blood. The sequence came from a girl between 2 and 17 years old with multiple sclerosis. The J gene is TRBJ1-1, the V gene TRBV5-1, with 7 bases fitting TRBD1. CDR3: CASSQTGVGTEAFF. As DNA, the CDR3 is TGCGCCAGCAGCCAAACAGGGGTGGGCACTGAAGCTTTCTTT. The whole variable domain, remainder taken from reference TRBV5-1 and TRBJ1-1, is KAGVTQTPRYLIKTRGQQVTLSCSPISGHRSVSWYQQTPGQGLQFLFEYFSETQRNKGNFPGRFSGRQFSNSRSEMNVSTLELGDSALYLCASSQTGVGTEAFFGQGTRLTVV.